Presented here are 10 T cell receptor beta chains from one specimen sequenced in a study of blood T cell repertoires in COVID-19. TCRdb's table, derived via immunoSEQ multiplex PCR, lists solely in-frame clones and lacks some. The data show roughly 200,000 clones, 80% seen once. Specimen: peripheral blood. The receptors shown here come from a man aged 55 to 70 with acute or convalescent COVID-19.

This sequence joins TRBV18 and TRBJ1-4, with D uncertain. The CDR3 contains 15 residues. Germline CDR1 KGHSH, CDR2 LQKENI. V gave up 3 bases and J gave up 8 bases, with 16 bases separating them. The CDR3: CASSPLDSAAEKLFF. The CDR3 DNA reads as TGTGCCAGCTCACCCTTGGACTCAGCGGCGGAAAAACTGTTTTTT. The full variable domain, rest sourced from reference TRBV18 and TRBJ1-4, is NAGVMQNPRHLVRRRGQEARLRCSPMKGHSHVYWYRQLPEEGLKFMVYLQKENIIDESGMPKERFSAEFPKEGPSILRIQQVVRGDSAAYFCASSPLDSAAEKLFFGSGTQLSVL.

The CDR3 here is CASSNGQVLNTEAFF. CDR3 DNA sequence: TGTGCCAGCAGCAACGGACAGGTATTGAACACTGAAGCTTTCTTT. This chain uses TRBV5-4 with TRBJ1-1; 7 nucleotides match TRBD1. Losses at the gene ends were 4 bases for V and 0 bases for J; bases not matched to a gene: 6. Germline values: CDR1 SGHNT, CDR2 YYREEE (reference sequence). The CDR3 consists of 15 residues.

This clone was seen only once. The chain recombines TRBV6-5 with TRBJ2-1, with TRBD1 matching over 7 bases. Germline assignment: CDR1 MNHEY and CDR2 SVGAGI. This CDR3 has 13 amino acids. V lost 6 bases, J lost 11 bases, and 10 bases stayed unmatched. CDR3 coding DNA: TGTGCCAGCAGCGCGAAAGGGGGCGCCAAGCAGTTCTTC. Translation: CASSAKGGAKQFF.

The chain recombines TRBV11-3 with TRBJ2-5; D possibly corresponds to TRBD2 (5 bases). CDR3 length: 13 residues. The V end was cut by 1 base, the J end by 3 bases, with 6 bases between. Germline loops: CDR1 SGHNT, CDR2 YENEEA. The CDR3 DNA sequence: TGTGCCAGCAGCTTAGGGACTGAAGAGACCCAGTACTTC. Residues: CASSLGTEETQYF.

The V call is TRBV18, the J call TRBJ1-1; 7 positions match TRBD1. The germline V gene encodes CDR1 KGHSH and CDR2 LQKENI. Trimming took 5 bases from V and 1 from J; bases not matched to a gene: 4. This CDR3 region has 14 residues. The CDR3 here is CASSAGTENTEAFF. Here the CDR3 DNA reads TGTGCCAGCTCAGCGGGGACAGAGAACACTGAAGCTTTCTTT.

CDR3 loop: CASKSATGTWETQYF. In DNA, the CDR3 is TGTGCCAGCAAGTCGGCCACGGGAACATGGGAGACCCAGTACTTC. The genes are TRBV2 and TRBJ2-5; the D gene is possibly TRBD2 (5 bases). Trimming cost V 7 bases and J 5 bases, with 20 bases left between them. The length of the CDR3 is 15 residues. The germline CDR1 and CDR2 sequences are SNHLY and FYNNEI.

This sequence joins TRBV19 and TRBJ1-5; D call uncertain. This CDR3 has 14 residues. The V gene lost 3 bases and the J gene lost 0 bases, with 6 bases spanning the gap. Germline lookup yields CDR1 LNHDA and CDR2 SQIVND (reference sequence). The CDR3 DNA follows: TGTGCCAGTAGTATGAGTGGTAGCAATCAGCCCCAGCATTTT. It translates to CASSMSGSNQPQHF. Supplemented by reference TRBV19 and TRBJ1-5, the full variable domain reads DGGITQSPKYLFRKEGQNVTLSCEQNLNHDAMYWYRQDPGQGLRLIYYSQIVNDFQKGDIAEGYSVSREKKESFPLTVTSAQKNPTAFYLCASSMSGSNQPQHFGDGTRLSIL.

This chain uses TRBV7-8 with TRBJ2-1, with TRBD2 identical over 10 bases. This CDR3 spans 17 amino acids. Germline V gene sequence: CDR1 SGHVS, CDR2 FQNEAQ. The ends lost 5 bases at V and 1 base at J; junction bases unmatched: 8. CDR3 sequence (DNA): TGTGCCAGCAGCACCCAGCGGGGGGGGCCTTCCTACAATGAGCAGTTCTTC. Its translation is CASSTQRGGPSYNEQFF.

This clone has only a few counts. The chain uses TRBV5-1 and TRBJ1-2, with D possibly being TRBD1 (6 bases). Trimming left V 5 bases short and J 5 bases short, with 16 bases between. Germline loops: CDR1 SGHRS, CDR2 YFSETQ. The CDR3 has 14 amino acids. This CDR3 is CASSPPGGRYGYTF. In DNA form, the CDR3 reads TGCGCCAGCAGTCCTCCGGGGGGCAGATATGGCTACACCTTC.

The rearrangement uses TRBV27 and TRBJ1-4; possible D gene TRBD1, 5 bases. Germline V gene data show CDR1 as MNHEY and CDR2 as SMNVEV (reference sequence). V dropped 5 bases and J dropped 3 bases, with 10 bases sitting between them. This CDR3 spans 14 amino acids. The CDR3 loop reads CASSRTGANEKLFF. In DNA form, the CDR3 reads TGTGCCAGCAGTCGGACGGGGGCTAATGAAAAACTGTTTTTT.